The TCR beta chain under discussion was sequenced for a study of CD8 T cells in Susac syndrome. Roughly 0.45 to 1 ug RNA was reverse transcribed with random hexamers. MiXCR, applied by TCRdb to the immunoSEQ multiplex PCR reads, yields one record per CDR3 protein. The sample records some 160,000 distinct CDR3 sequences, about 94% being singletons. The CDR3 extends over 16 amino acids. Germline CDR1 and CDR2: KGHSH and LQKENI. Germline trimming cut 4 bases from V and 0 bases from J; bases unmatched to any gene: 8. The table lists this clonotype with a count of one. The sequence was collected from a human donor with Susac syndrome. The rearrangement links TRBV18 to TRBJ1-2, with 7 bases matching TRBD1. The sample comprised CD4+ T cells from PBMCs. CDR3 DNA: TGTGCCAGCTCACTATCACTCAGGGGGACTAACTATGGCTACACCTTC. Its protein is CASSLSLRGTNYGYTF. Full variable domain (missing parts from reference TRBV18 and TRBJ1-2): NAGVMQNPRHLVRRRGQEARLRCSPMKGHSHVYWYRQLPEEGLKFMVYLQKENIIDESGMPKERFSAEFPKEGPSILRIQQVVRGDSAAYFCASSLSLRGTNYGYTFGSGTRLTVV.